This T cell receptor (beta chain) was identified in a study of Graves' ophthalmopathy and Graves' hyperthyroidism. Study in general: Ophthalmopathy not arising within 18 months of follow-up defined hyperthyroidism as stable. Findings and limits, study-wide: Blood shared most expanded thyroid clonotypes above 0.001 frequency. Sensitivity reached around 67% and specificity approximately 72% when the model predicted ophthalmopathy progression.

Scientists amplified the TCR beta CDR3 regions from RNA transcripts. In the first round, RT-PCR was carried out with HTBI primers, and a multiplex PCR formed the second round. TCRdb re-derived calls from the multiplex PCR reads in MiXCR, one entry per CDR3 protein. The data contain about 1.2 million distinct CDR3 sequences, 35% to 40% of them seen just once; the ten biggest clones take up 11%. The diagnosis combined clinical symptoms, thyroxine, TRAb, thyroid ultrasound and orbital computed tomography scans. This clonotype came up many times. Its antigen is unknown. V shed 1 base, J shed 5 bases, and the junction held 3 bases outside the gene matches. Germline V lookup: CDR1 KGHDR, CDR2 SFDVKD. This CDR3 is 16 amino acids long.

Sequenced: peripheral blood or thyroid tissue (not recorded which). The V and J genes are TRBV24-1 and TRBJ2-2; 10 bases align to TRBD1. The source is an adult man with Graves' hyperthyroidism. CDR3 sequence reads: CATSDFDRGPTGELFF. CDR3 bases: TGTGCCACCAGTGATTTCGACAGGGGGCCTACCGGGGAGCTGTTTTTT.